This is a list of T cell receptor beta chains from one sample in a study of CD8 T cells in ankylosing spondylitis. MiXCR was run by TCRdb on the 5' RACE reads, yielding one entry per CDR3 protein. The data contain approximately 42,000 distinct CDR3 sequences, roughly 9.6% of them singletons. The sample consisted of blood, either unsorted or a sorted T cell fraction (not recorded which). These receptors were obtained from a male donor with ankylosing spondylitis or in good health (not recorded which). Each CDR3 is given without its conserved first and last residue. The D gene is left open where the match is weak.

V: TRBV2; J: TRBJ1-1; D: NA; CDR3: ASSEKRWNTEAF
V: TRBV20-1; J: TRBJ2-3; D: NA; CDR3: SANPLATADTQY
V: TRBV7-8; J: TRBJ2-7; D: TRBD1; CDR3: ASLHRGTYEQY
V: TRBV7-2; J: TRBJ1-2; D: NA; CDR3: ASSYRQTDGYT
V: TRBV5-1; J: TRBJ1-2; D: NA; CDR3: ASSPSDSTGYT
V: TRBV12-3/TRBV12-4; J: TRBJ2-7; D: TRBD1; CDR3: ASSFRDRGYEQY
V: TRBV6-1; J: TRBJ1-6; D: NA; CDR3: ASTRGLDNSPLH
V: TRBV20-1; J: TRBJ1-1; D: NA; CDR3: SATNRINTEAF
V: TRBV11-2; J: TRBJ2-7; D: NA; CDR3: ASSLGARLPSYEQY
V: TRBV10-3; J: TRBJ2-5; D: TRBD2; CDR3: AIAIAGPQETQY
V: TRBV7-8; J: TRBJ1-5; D: NA; CDR3: ASSVERVEQPQH
V: TRBV28; J: TRBJ1-4; D: TRBD1; CDR3: ASSLEDRDEKLF
V: TRBV20-1; J: TRBJ1-1; D: NA; CDR3: SARLPKGRPEAF
V: TRBV30; J: TRBJ1-3; D: NA; CDR3: AWSSTRTSRSGNTIY
V: TRBV24-1; J: TRBJ2-7; D: TRBD1; CDR3: ATSDFDRGNEQY
V: TRBV5-1; J: TRBJ2-5; D: NA; CDR3: ASNSAGGETQY
V: TRBV5-1; J: TRBJ2-3; D: NA; CDR3: ASSLSRPTDTQY
V: TRBV28; J: TRBJ2-3; D: NA; CDR3: ASSADTQY
V: TRBV5-1; J: TRBJ1-4; D: NA; CDR3: ASKVLEGFGKLF
V: TRBV12-3/TRBV12-4; J: TRBJ2-5; D: NA; CDR3: ASSFLGRETQY
V: TRBV10-3; J: TRBJ1-4; D: NA; CDR3: AISGGAIGEKLF
V: TRBV5-5; J: TRBJ2-3; D: NA; CDR3: ASSLVTNEWGSTDTQY